These 11 T cell receptor beta chains were sequenced from one sample in a study of blood T cells in healthy people across ages. Combining a sample-barcoded 5' primer with a J-beta primer mix, a second PCR ran for roughly 7 to 12 cycles. TCRdb reanalysed the 5' RACE reads using MiXCR and keeps one entry per CDR3 protein. The sample includes approximately 780,000 distinct CDR3 sequences, around a quarter of them seen just once. These sequences were also reported in another study, on T cells of mothers and their children.

Sequences were obtained from blood. The receptors originated from a boy under 18 in good health.

This chain connects TRBV5-6 to TRBJ2-3; D not resolved. Germline values: CDR1 SGHDT, CDR2 YYEEEE. V shed 2 bases and J shed 4 bases, with 14 bases lying between them. There are 15 residues in the CDR3. CDR3 DNA: TGTGCCAGCAGCTTTAATATGGGGTCGGCAGATACGCAGTATTTT. This sequence encodes CASSFNMGSADTQYF.

This chain uses TRBV27 with TRBJ2-7; 7 nucleotides line up with TRBD1. V lost 5 bases, J lost 5 bases, and 12 bases stayed unmatched. This CDR3 is 15 amino acids long. Germline V CDR1 and CDR2: MNHEY, SMNVEV (reference sequence). This CDR3 is CASSPLDRARNEQYF. Here the CDR3 DNA reads TGTGCCAGCAGTCCGCTAGACAGGGCTCGCAACGAGCAGTACTTC.

The chain is built from TRBV7-6 and TRBJ2-5; the D gene is possibly TRBD1 (5 bases). Per germline, CDR1 SGHVS and CDR2 FNYEAQ. V was clipped by 5 bases and J by 5 bases, with 12 bases between them. The CDR3 runs 13 residues. The CDR3 coding sequence is TGTGCCAGCAGCCAACAGGAATGGGAGACCCAGTACTTC. Translating gives CASSQQEWETQYF.

This chain connects TRBV9 to TRBJ1-1, with D unresolved. The CDR3 is made up of 15 amino acids. The V gene lost 0 bases and the J gene lost 3 bases, with 12 bases spanning the gap. The germline V gene has CDR1 SGDLS and CDR2 YYNGEE. Here the CDR3 DNA reads TGTGCCAGCAGCGTAGTACAGTCGATGGACACTGAAGCTTTCTTT. Amino acid sequence: CASSVVQSMDTEAFF.

The rearrangement uses TRBV7-9 and TRBJ1-1, with a tentative D call TRBD1 (5 bases). With 5 bases removed from V and 0 bases from J, the gap between germline ends came to 13 bases. CDR1 and CDR2 (germline): SEHNR, FQNEAQ (reference sequence). CDR3 size: 15 residues. In DNA, the CDR3 is TGTGCCAGCAGCCCCGCCGGGGGGTTGAACACTGAAGCTTTCTTT. This translates into CASSPAGGLNTEAFF.

The chain employs TRBV12-3 or TRBV12-4 and TRBJ1-3; D gene uncertain. This CDR3 spans 14 amino acids. Trimming took 3 bases from V and 0 from J, leaving 6 bases between them. The CDR3 DNA reads as TGTGCCAGCAGTTTTTTCCTCTCTGGAAACACCATATATTTT. This sequence encodes CASSFFLSGNTIYF.

V and J are TRBV28 and TRBJ1-6, with D maybe TRBD1 (5 bases). The V gene's germline CDR1 is MDHEN and CDR2 SYDVKM. With 7 bases removed from V and 6 bases from J, the gap between germline ends came to 13 bases. The CDR3 extends over 14 amino acids. The CDR3: CASKNGGGNSPLHF. The CDR3, as DNA: TGTGCCAGCAAAAACGGGGGAGGTAATTCACCCCTCCACTTT.

The chain uses TRBV4-2 and TRBJ2-2, with 8 bases lining up with TRBD2. J lost 4 bases, V lost 5 bases, and 24 bases had no gene match. The germline V gene encodes CDR1 LGHNA and CDR2 YNFKEQ. This CDR3 is built from 21 residues. CDR3 protein: CASSYSRSKRGSSRFTGELFF. For the CDR3, the DNA is TGTGCCAGCAGCTATAGCCGTAGTAAGCGGGGGAGCTCACGGTTCACCGGGGAGCTGTTTTTT.

The chain joins TRBV6-1 to TRBJ2-1; TRBD1 matches at 8 bases. The J call is doubtful: the DNA matches TRBJ2-7 better. Germline V CDR1 and CDR2: MNHNS, SASEGT. The CDR3 length is 11 residues. The CDR3, as DNA: TGTGCCATCGGACAGGGCTACGAGCAGTACTTC. This sequence encodes CAIGQGYEQYF.

The chain links TRBV27 to TRBJ2-5, with 7 bases that match TRBD2. This CDR3 region has 16 residues. The germline CDR1 and CDR2 sequences are MNHEY and SMNVEV (reference sequence). V was clipped by 3 bases and J by 5 bases; unmatched bases: 12. CDR3: CASSFDGGNGPETQYF. In DNA form, the CDR3 reads TGTGCCAGCAGTTTTGACGGGGGGAACGGCCCGGAGACCCAGTACTTC.

Details on this clonotype: Compared with germline, one end of the junction differs, possibly owing to a read error. V gene TRBV6-5 combines with J gene TRBJ2-7; D not resolved. The CDR3 spans 14 residues. Germline assignment: CDR1 MNHEY and CDR2 SVGAGI. The CDR3 region is CTSSFSRSSNEQYF. CDR3 nucleotides: TGTACCAGCAGTTTCTCACGGTCTTCCAACGAGCAGTACTTC.